Below, 26 T cell receptor beta chains from the same sample are listed, as sequenced in a study of post-analysis software for immune sequencing data (dated by TCRdb to 2015 to 2017). Findings and caveats that apply to the study as a whole: Several TRBV segments, including TRBV5-6, TRBV5-1 and TRBV20-1, were significantly more frequent in patients than controls.

Receptors were amplified or captured by PCR. For sequencing, an Illumina HiSeq 2500 was employed. Unique molecular identifiers were incorporated into TCR beta cDNA libraries to reduce PCR and sequencing biases. Starting from the raw public reads, TCRdb applied fastp trimming at Q25, assembled clones with MiXCR and retained in-frame beta chains. Each entry merges the rows of one CDR3 protein and shows their most common DNA and genes. For this sample there are about 260,000 distinct CDR3 sequences; 30% to 45% appear just once. The ten largest clones take up 4% to 5.5% of the sample. No antigens are known for them. Specimen: blood. The source is a girl between 10 and 17 years old with multiple sclerosis.

This clonotype was counted ten times or more. V gene TRBV6-5 combines with J gene TRBJ1-4; D gene unclear. Trimming removed 5 bases at V and 8 bases at J, with 12 bases between. The CDR3 contains 13 residues. CDR1 is MNHEY, CDR2 SVGAGI, per germline. CDR3 bases: TGTGCCAGCAGTCCGAAGGGTCCAGAAAAACTGTTTTTT. It translates to CASSPKGPEKLFF.

V usage is TRBV6-2 or TRBV6-3 and J usage is TRBJ2-7; tentative D call: TRBD1 (6 bases). Germline-derived CDR1 and CDR2 are MNHEY and SVGEGT. This CDR3 contains 13 residues. The CDR3 reads CATADSWGYEQYF. CDR3 DNA sequence: TGTGCAACAGCGGACAGTTGGGGATACGAGCAGTACTTC.

In this sample, this clonotype turned up many times. The chain has TRBV3-1 and TRBJ2-3, with D tentatively TRBD2 (7 bases). The CDR3 has 15 amino acids. Trimming took 4 bases from V and 6 from J, leaving 17 bases between them. The germline V gene encodes CDR1 LGHDT and CDR2 YNNKEL (reference sequence). CDR3 region: CASSPGAGASDTQYF. The CDR3, as DNA: TGTGCCAGCAGCCCTGGCGCGGGGGCCTCGGATACGCAGTATTTT.

To note about this clonotype: Just one base apart from a much larger clone, this may be a read error. The chain links TRBV10-3 to TRBJ2-1; 9 bases fit TRBD2. The CDR3 contains 12 residues. Germline V gene sequence: CDR1 ENHRY, CDR2 SYGVKD. CDR3 region: CVIRGTSSDQFF. For the CDR3, the DNA is TGTGTCATCAGGGGGACTAGCTCGGACCAGTTCTTC.

This clonotype appeared a few times. The rearrangement links TRBV6-6 to TRBJ1-1; 7 nucleotides match TRBD1. Germline CDR1 reads MNHNY; CDR2 reads SVGAGI (reference sequence). The CDR3 runs to 16 residues. V shed 6 bases and J 8 bases; nucleotides not matched to a gene: 18. The CDR3 protein is CASRIRRTGRVEEAFF. In DNA form, the CDR3 reads TGTGCCAGCAGAATCCGAAGGACAGGACGGGTGGAAGAAGCTTTCTTT.

This clonotype came up a few times. This sequence joins TRBV30 and TRBJ2-7; 7 nucleotides align to TRBD1. The CDR3 loop spans 12 amino acids. Germline CDR1 reads GTSNPN; CDR2 reads SVGIG (reference sequence). Germline trimming cut 3 bases from V and 2 bases from J; bases unmatched to any gene: 1. The CDR3 sequence: CAWRQGTYEQYF. CDR3 sequence (DNA): TGTGCCTGGAGACAGGGGACCTACGAGCAGTACTTC.

V is TRBV5-1 and J is TRBJ1-2; D is undetermined. CDR1 is SGHRS and CDR2 is YFSETQ in the germline V gene. The CDR3 extends over 14 amino acids. V was shortened by 0 bases and J by 4 bases, with 10 bases between the two germline ends. CDR3 loop: CASSLEGCGYGYTF. The CDR3 region has the DNA TGCGCCAGCAGCTTGGAAGGCTGCGGCTATGGCTACACCTTC.

This clonotype was picked up many times. The chain links TRBV20-1 to TRBJ1-5; maybe TRBD1 (6 bases). The CDR3 runs 15 residues. V was shortened by 2 bases and J by 7 bases, with 18 bases between the two germline ends. Germline CDR1 reads DFQATT; CDR2 reads SNEGSKA (reference sequence). CDR3 coding DNA: TGCAGTGCTAGATCCGACAGGTTAGGATTCCAGCCCCAGCATTTT. It encodes CSARSDRLGFQPQHF.

Many counts were recorded for this clonotype. CDR3 in amino acids: CASRTALNEKLFF. In DNA form, the CDR3 reads TGTGCCAGCAGGACGGCCTTAAATGAAAAACTGTTTTTT. The rearrangement uses TRBV6-1 and TRBJ1-4, with D unclear. Germline V gene lookup returns CDR1 MNHNS and CDR2 SASEGT. V lost 6 bases and J lost 5, with 10 bases in between. The CDR3 covers 13 residues.

Only a few counts were recorded for this clonotype. The chain links TRBV20-1 to TRBJ2-5, with TRBD1 matching 9 bases. Gene TRBJ2-1 matches the end of the DNA better, so the J call may be wrong. The CDR3 loop spans 16 amino acids. Germline lookup yields CDR1 DFQATT and CDR2 SNEGSKA (reference sequence). The CDR3 is CSATRTGAVFQETQFF. The CDR3 coding sequence is TGCAGTGCTACTCGGACAGGGGCGGTATTTCAAGAGACCCAGTTCTTC.

The CDR3 here is CASSLRQGEEPQHF. The CDR3 nucleotides read TGCGCCAGCAGCTTGAGGCAGGGGGAAGAGCCCCAGCATTTT. The rearrangement uses TRBV5-1 and TRBJ1-5; 7 nucleotides align to TRBD1. Germline V lookup: CDR1 SGHRS, CDR2 YFSETQ. V trimming: 1 base; J trimming: 8 bases; junction bases outside the gene matches: 6. The CDR3 covers 14 residues.

The rearrangement uses TRBV27 and TRBJ1-5; D is unresolved. The germline gives CDR1 MNHEY, CDR2 SMNVEV (reference sequence). V lost 6 bases and J 0 bases, leaving 9 bases between the germline ends. This CDR3 is built from 14 residues. The CDR3 coding sequence is TGTGCCAGCAGAGGCGGATATAGCAATCAGCCCCAGCATTTT. Amino acid sequence: CASRGGYSNQPQHF.

The V gene is TRBV7-3, the J gene TRBJ2-7; 9 positions match TRBD1. Trimming took 5 bases from V and 5 from J; bases not matched to a gene: 10. From germline, CDR1 is SGHTA and CDR2 FQGTGA. The CDR3 covers 15 residues. The CDR3 reads CASSPNGGQGNEQYF. CDR3 DNA: TGTGCCAGCAGCCCGAATGGAGGACAGGGGAACGAGCAGTACTTC.

About this clonotype itself: This could be a read error, since a much larger clone is one nucleotide away. The chain links TRBV20-1 to TRBJ2-5, with a tentative D call TRBD2 (6 bases). The CDR3 spans 12 residues. The germline CDR1 and CDR2 sequences are DFQATT and SNEGSKA (reference sequence). V was clipped by 3 bases and J by 11 bases, with 16 bases between them. The CDR3 protein is CSARDLSGEQYF. In nucleotides, the CDR3 is TGCAGTGCTAGGGACCTCTCGGGGGAGCAGTACTTC.

This clonotype showed up many times. The chain employs TRBV20-1 and TRBJ2-1; possible D gene TRBD1, 9 bases. CDR1 is DFQATT and CDR2 is SNEGSKA in the germline V gene (reference sequence). V was trimmed by 3 bases and J by 6 bases, leaving 21 bases between them. CDR3 length equals 16 residues. CDR3 region: CSARGQGLESFNEQFF. CDR3 nucleotide sequence: TGCAGTGCTAGGGGACAGGGACTAGAGTCTTTCAATGAGCAGTTCTTC.

This clonotype was recorded a few times. V is TRBV15 and J is TRBJ1-1; possible D gene TRBD1, 5 bases. V shed 1 base and J shed 2 bases, with 14 bases lying between them. The CDR3 consists of 16 residues. Germline CDR1 reads LNHNV; CDR2 reads YYDKDF (reference sequence). Here the CDR3 DNA reads TGTGCCACCAGCAGAGCCCCGGGGAGGGACAACACTGAAGCTTTCTTT. Protein: CATSRAPGRDNTEAFF.

This clonotype showed up many times. The chain recombines TRBV12-3 or TRBV12-4 with TRBJ2-1, with 11 bases aligning to TRBD2. J gave up 6 bases and V 3 bases, and 10 bases lay outside the gene matches. This CDR3 spans 17 amino acids. CDR3 sequence: CASSFQTSGTVGNEQFF. The CDR3 DNA reads as TGTGCCAGCAGTTTCCAGACTAGCGGGACGGTCGGCAATGAGCAGTTCTTC.

Turning to this clonotype: A junction boundary mismatches the germline segment, possibly from a read error. V is TRBV27 and J is TRBJ1-4, with D unclear. This CDR3 has 14 residues. Per the germline V gene, CDR1 is MNHEY and CDR2 is SMNVEV (reference sequence). CDR3 amino acids: CASSSRGRNEKRFF. CDR3 coding DNA: TGTGCCAGCAGTTCACGCGGTCGGAATGAAAAACGGTTTTTT. The full variable domain, in which reference TRBV27 and TRBJ1-4 provide the parts outside the CDR3, is EAQVTQNPRYLITVTGKKLTVTCSQNMNHEYMSWYRQDPGLGLRQIYYSMNVEVTDKGDVPEGYKVSRKEKRNFPLILESPSPNQTSLYFCASSSRGRNEKRFFGSGTQLSVL.

The J gene is TRBJ2-1, the V gene TRBV10-3; 10 bases fit TRBD2. The V gene's germline CDR1 is ENHRY and CDR2 SYGVKD. The CDR3 runs 14 residues. The junction had 5 bases not matched to a gene; V was cut back by 4 bases and J by 8 bases. As DNA, the CDR3 is TGTGCCATCAGTGGGCTAGCGGGAGCCGATGAGCAGTTCTTC. Its protein product is CAISGLAGADEQFF.

The table lists this clonotype with a few counts. The CDR3: CASSTLSGRTDTQYF. CDR3 DNA: TGTGCCAGCAGCACCCTTTCCGGGAGGACAGATACGCAGTATTTT. The chain links TRBV7-9 to TRBJ2-3; 7 nucleotides agree with TRBD2. V trimming: 5 bases; J trimming: 3 bases; junction bases outside the gene matches: 8. The CDR3 consists of 15 residues. Germline assignment: CDR1 SEHNR and CDR2 FQNEAQ (reference sequence).

The rearrangement links TRBV6-6 to TRBJ1-1; maybe TRBD1 (6 bases). This CDR3 spans 16 amino acids. The ends were cut back, 2 bases at V and 2 bases at J, with 15 bases in the middle. The germline CDR1 and CDR2 sequences are MNHNY and SVGAGI (reference sequence). This chain's CDR3 is CASSYPPDRANTEAFF. The CDR3 nucleotides are TGTGCCAGCAGTTACCCACCGGACAGAGCTAACACTGAAGCTTTCTTT.

This chain joins TRBV19 and TRBJ2-3; D ambiguous. Germline-derived CDR1 and CDR2 are LNHDA and SQIVND (reference sequence). This CDR3 has 12 amino acids. Trimming removed 8 bases from V and 4 bases from J, with 10 bases in between. The CDR3 is CASSDFADTQYF. Here the CDR3 DNA reads TGTGCCAGTTCGGATTTCGCAGATACGCAGTATTTT. Combining the CDR3 with reference TRBV19 and TRBJ2-3 gives the whole variable domain DGGITQSPKYLFRKEGQNVTLSCEQNLNHDAMYWYRQDPGQGLRLIYYSQIVNDFQKGDIAEGYSVSREKKESFPLTVTSAQKNPTAFYLCASSDFADTQYFGPGTRLTVL.

This clonotype was detected ten times or more. The chain carries TRBV7-9 and TRBJ1-2; D gene ambiguous. Germline assignment: CDR1 SEHNR and CDR2 FQNEAQ (reference sequence). The CDR3 is made up of 16 amino acids. V lost 2 bases to trimming and J lost 2 bases, with 15 bases between them. The CDR3 DNA reads as TGTGCCAGCAGCTTATCGAGACACAACTGGAACTATGGCTACACCTTC. Its translation is CASSLSRHNWNYGYTF.

This clonotype showed up many times. V is TRBV7-6 and J is TRBJ2-1, with a possible D match to TRBD2 (6 bases). The CDR3 totals 16 residues. Germline CDR1 is SGHVS and CDR2 is FNYEAQ. V shed 1 base and J shed 2 bases, with 12 bases lying between them. The DNA for the CDR3 is TGTGCCAGCAGCTTAGTGGCGGGGAACCCCTACAATGAGCAGTTCTTC. It is translated as CASSLVAGNPYNEQFF.

In this sample, this clonotype turned up many times. The gene calls are TRBV24-1 and TRBJ2-1; D is tentatively TRBD1 or TRBD2 (5 bases each). Trimming shortened V by 5 bases and J by 5 bases, and 12 bases separated the two germline ends. Looked up from germline, CDR1 is KGHDR and CDR2 is SFDVKD. The CDR3 is made up of 14 amino acids. The CDR3 DNA reads as TGTGCCACCAGTGCCGGGACGGGCGACAATGAGCAGTTCTTC. Translating gives CATSAGTGDNEQFF.

This clonotype has ten or more counts. The rearrangement uses TRBV7-8 and TRBJ2-3, with 8 bases aligning to TRBD2. Germline V gene data show CDR1 as SGHVS and CDR2 as FQNEAQ. Trimming at V came to 1 base and at J to 3 bases, leaving 9 bases not matched to a gene. This CDR3 has 17 residues. The CDR3 nucleotides are TGTGCCAGCAGCTTAGGGTTCGGCGGGGGGAGTACAGATACGCAGTATTTT. Translating gives CASSLGFGGGSTDTQYF.